This paragraph covers one T cell receptor beta chain sequence. This specimen belongs to a study of metastatic and nonmetastatic thyroid tumors. TCRdb re-called the PCR reads via MiXCR. This sample carries 30,000 to 40,000 clones, about a fifth of them seen once, and the ten largest clones take 3%. Germline CDR1 reads LNHDA; CDR2 reads SQIVND (reference sequence). This CDR3 is built from 15 residues. The V gene lost 5 bases and the J gene lost 4 bases, with 17 bases spanning the gap. All patients reached thyroid surgery having received no treatment beforehand. Sequencing was performed on tumor tissue. This TCR derives from a male donor with papillary thyroid cancer or a benign thyroid nodule (not recorded which). Some clones in this sample may be carry-over from other donors' samples. This sequence joins TRBV19 and TRBJ1-1, with D possibly being TRBD1 (6 bases). CDR3 DNA: TGTGCCAGTAGTCTAACAGGGACGGGAACCACTGAAGCTTTCTTT. This encodes CASSLTGTGTTEAFF.